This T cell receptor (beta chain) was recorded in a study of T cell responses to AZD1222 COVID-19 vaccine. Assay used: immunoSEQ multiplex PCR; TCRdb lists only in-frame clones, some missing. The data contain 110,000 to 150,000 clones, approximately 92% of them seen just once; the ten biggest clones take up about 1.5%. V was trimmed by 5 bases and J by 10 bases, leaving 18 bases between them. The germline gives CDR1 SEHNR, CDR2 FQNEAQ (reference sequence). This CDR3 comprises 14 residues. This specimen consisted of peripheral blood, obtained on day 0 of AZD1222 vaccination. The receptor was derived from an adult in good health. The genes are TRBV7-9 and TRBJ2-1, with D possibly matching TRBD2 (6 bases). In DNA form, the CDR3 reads TGTGCCAGCAGCCGGGACTGGTTTTCGAACGAGCAGTTCTTC. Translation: CASSRDWFSNEQFF. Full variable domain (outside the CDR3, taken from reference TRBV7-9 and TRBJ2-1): DTGVSQNPRHKITKRGQNVTFRCDPISEHNRLYWYRQTLGQGPEFLTYFQNEAQLEKSRLLSDRFSAERPKGSFSTLEIQRTEQGDSAMYLCASSRDWFSNEQFFGPGTRLTVL.